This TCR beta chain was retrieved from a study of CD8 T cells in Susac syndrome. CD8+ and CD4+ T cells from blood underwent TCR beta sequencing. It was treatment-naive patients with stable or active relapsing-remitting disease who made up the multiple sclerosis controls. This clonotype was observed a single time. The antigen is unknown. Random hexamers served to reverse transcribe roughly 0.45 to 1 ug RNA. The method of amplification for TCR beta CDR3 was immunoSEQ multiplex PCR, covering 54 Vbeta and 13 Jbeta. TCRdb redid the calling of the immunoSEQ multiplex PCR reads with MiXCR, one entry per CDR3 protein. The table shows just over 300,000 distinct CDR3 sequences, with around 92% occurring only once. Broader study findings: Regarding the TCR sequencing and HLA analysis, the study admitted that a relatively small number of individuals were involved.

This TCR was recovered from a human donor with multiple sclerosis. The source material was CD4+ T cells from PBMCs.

The CDR3 spells CSARDEGGGAYEQYF. CDR3 in DNA: TGCAGTGCTAGAGATGAGGGAGGGGGAGCCTACGAGCAGTACTTC. The chain has TRBV20-1 and TRBJ2-7, with D tentatively TRBD2 (7 bases). CDR1 is DFQATT and CDR2 is SNEGSKA in the germline V gene (reference sequence). The CDR3 runs 15 residues. V was cut by 0 bases and J by 2 bases, with 14 bases left in between.